The TCR beta chain under discussion was sequenced for a study of beta chain features in type 1 diabetes. General study points: Compared with healthy donors, patients appeared to share more similar naive, central memory and regulatory TCRB repertoires.

This clone was recorded once. Its target is not known. Expressed TCRB transcripts were sequenced because the entire RNA isolate underwent reverse transcription. Using immunoSEQ multiplex PCR, the repertoire was profiled, and TCRdb retains in-frame clones only, with some absent. Found here are roughly 140,000 clones, about 7.3% of them singletons; the top ten hold approximately 0.65%. Trimming removed 7 bases at V and 7 bases at J, with 18 bases between. In germline, CDR1 is SGHRS, CDR2 YFSETQ. This CDR3 contains 14 residues. The sequence was obtained from a man younger than 30 in good health. The gene calls are TRBV5-1 and TRBJ2-1; D might be TRBD2 (6 bases). Material for sequencing was central memory CD4+ T cells from blood. The CDR3 sequence is CASRGSGGRNEQFF. The CDR3 DNA is TGCGCCAGCCGAGGGTCCGGGGGAAGGAATGAGCAGTTCTTC.